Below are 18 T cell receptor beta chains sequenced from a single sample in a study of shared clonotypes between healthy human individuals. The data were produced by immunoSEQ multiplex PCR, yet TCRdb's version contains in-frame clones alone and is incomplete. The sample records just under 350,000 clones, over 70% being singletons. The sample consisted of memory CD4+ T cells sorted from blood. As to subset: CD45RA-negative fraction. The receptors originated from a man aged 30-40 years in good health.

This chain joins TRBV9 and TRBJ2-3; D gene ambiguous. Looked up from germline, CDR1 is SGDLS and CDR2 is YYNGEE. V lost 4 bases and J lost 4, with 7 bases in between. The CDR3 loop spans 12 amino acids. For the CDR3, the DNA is TGTGCCAGCAGCCAAGTTCCAGATACGCAGTATTTT. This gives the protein CASSQVPDTQYF.

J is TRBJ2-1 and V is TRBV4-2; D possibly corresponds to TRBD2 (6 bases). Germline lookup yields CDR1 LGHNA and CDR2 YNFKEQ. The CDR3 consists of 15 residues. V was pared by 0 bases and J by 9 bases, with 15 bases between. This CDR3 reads CASSQESLRGGEQFF. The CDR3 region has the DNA TGTGCCAGCAGCCAAGAATCTTTGCGGGGTGGTGAGCAGTTCTTC.

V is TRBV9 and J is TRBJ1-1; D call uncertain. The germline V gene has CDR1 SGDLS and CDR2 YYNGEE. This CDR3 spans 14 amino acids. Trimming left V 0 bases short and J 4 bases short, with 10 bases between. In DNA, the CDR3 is TGTGCCAGCAGCGTAGGGGTAATGGGCACTGAAGCTTTCTTT. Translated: CASSVGVMGTEAFF. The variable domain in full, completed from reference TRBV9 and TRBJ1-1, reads DSGVTQTPKHLITATGQRVTLRCSPRSGDLSVYWYQQSLDQGLQFLIQYYNGEERAKGNILERFSAQQFPDLHSELNLSSLELGDSALYFCASSVGVMGTEAFFGQGTRLTVV.

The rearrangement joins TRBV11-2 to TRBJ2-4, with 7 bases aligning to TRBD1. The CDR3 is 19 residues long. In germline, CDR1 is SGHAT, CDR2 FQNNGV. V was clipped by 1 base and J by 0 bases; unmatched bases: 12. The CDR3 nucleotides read TGTGCCAGCAGCTTAGGGAAAACCGGGACAGCCACAGCCAAAAACATTCAGTACTTC. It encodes CASSLGKTGTATAKNIQYF.

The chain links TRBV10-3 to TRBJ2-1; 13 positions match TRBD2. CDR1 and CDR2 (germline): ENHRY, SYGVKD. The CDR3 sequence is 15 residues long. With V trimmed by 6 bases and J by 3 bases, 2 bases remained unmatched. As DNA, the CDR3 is TGTGCCATCAGCAGGACTAGCGGGAGCTACAATGAGCAGTTCTTC. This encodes CAISRTSGSYNEQFF.

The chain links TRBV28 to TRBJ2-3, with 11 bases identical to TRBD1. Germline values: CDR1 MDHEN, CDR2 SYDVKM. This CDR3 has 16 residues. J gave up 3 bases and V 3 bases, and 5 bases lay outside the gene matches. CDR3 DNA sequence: TGTGCCAGCAGTTTGCGGGGACAGGGGGGGACAGATACGCAGTATTTT. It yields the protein CASSLRGQGGTDTQYF.

The CDR3 DNA sequence: TGTGCCAGCAGCTTAAAACTAGCGGACACAGATACGCAGTATTTT. The encoded protein is CASSLKLADTDTQYF. V and J are TRBV13 and TRBJ2-3; 8 bases match TRBD2. V was pared by 2 bases and J by 2 bases, with 3 bases of the junction left unmatched. CDR1 and CDR2 from the germline V gene are PRHDT and FYEKMQ (reference sequence). The CDR3 has 15 residues.

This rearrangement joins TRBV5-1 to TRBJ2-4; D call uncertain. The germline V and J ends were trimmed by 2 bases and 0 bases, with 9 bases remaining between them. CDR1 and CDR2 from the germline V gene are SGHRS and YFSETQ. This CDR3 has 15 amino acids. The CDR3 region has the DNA TGCGCCAGCAGCTTAGGAACAGCAGCCAAAAACATTCAGTACTTC. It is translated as CASSLGTAAKNIQYF. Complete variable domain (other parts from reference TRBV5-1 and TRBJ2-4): KAGVTQTPRYLIKTRGQQVTLSCSPISGHRSVSWYQQTPGQGLQFLFEYFSETQRNKGNFPGRFSGRQFSNSRSEMNVSTLELGDSALYLCASSLGTAAKNIQYFGAGTRLSVL.

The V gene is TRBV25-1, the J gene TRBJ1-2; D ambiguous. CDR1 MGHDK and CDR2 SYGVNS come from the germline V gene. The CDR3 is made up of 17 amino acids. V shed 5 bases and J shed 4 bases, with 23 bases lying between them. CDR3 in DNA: TGTGCCAGCAGTCCTTCCCGGTTTATAGGGCTGGGCTATGGCTACACCTTC. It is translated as CASSPSRFIGLGYGYTF.

CDR3 bases: TGTGCCAGCTCACCAATCGACAGGGCGGGTGGCTACACCTTC. This encodes CASSPIDRAGGYTF. The rearrangement joins TRBV18 to TRBJ1-2; the match to TRBD1 covers 7 bases. CDR1 is KGHSH and CDR2 is LQKENI in the germline V gene. V shed 2 bases and J 7 bases; nucleotides not matched to a gene: 7. CDR3 size: 14 residues.

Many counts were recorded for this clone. CDR3 nucleotides: TGCGCCAGCAGCCCCGCGAGAGGGGGTAGGATAATCAATGAGCAGTTCTTC. Translated: CASSPARGGRIINEQFF. This rearrangement joins TRBV5-1 to TRBJ2-1, with D perhaps TRBD1 (6 bases). The V and J ends lost 4 bases and 6 bases respectively, with 23 bases between them. The CDR3 has 17 residues. CDR1 is SGHRS and CDR2 is YFSETQ in the germline V gene.

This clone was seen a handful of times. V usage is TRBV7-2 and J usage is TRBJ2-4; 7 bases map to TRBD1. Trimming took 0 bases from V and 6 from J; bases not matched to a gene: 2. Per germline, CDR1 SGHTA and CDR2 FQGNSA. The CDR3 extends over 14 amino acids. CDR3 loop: CASSLAGGSNIQYF. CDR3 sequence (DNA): TGTGCCAGCAGCTTAGCAGGGGGCTCAAACATTCAGTACTTC.

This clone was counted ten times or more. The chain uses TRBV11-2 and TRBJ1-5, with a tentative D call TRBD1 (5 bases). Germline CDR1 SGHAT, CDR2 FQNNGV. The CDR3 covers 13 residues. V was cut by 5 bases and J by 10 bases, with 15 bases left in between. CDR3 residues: CASSADRDAPQHF. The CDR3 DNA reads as TGTGCCAGCAGCGCCGACCGGGACGCTCCCCAGCATTTT.

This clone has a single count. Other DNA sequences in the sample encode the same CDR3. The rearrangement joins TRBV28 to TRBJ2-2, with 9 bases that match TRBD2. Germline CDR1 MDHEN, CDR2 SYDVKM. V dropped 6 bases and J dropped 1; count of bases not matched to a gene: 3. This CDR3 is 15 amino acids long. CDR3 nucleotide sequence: TGTGCCAGCAGCAGGACTAGCGAGAACACCGGGGAGCTGTTTTTT. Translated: CASSRTSENTGELFF.

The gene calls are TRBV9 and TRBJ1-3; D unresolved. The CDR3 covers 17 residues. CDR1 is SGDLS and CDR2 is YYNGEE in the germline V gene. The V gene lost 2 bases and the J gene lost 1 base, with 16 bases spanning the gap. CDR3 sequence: CASSVGPGGGSGNTIYF. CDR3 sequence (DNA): TGTGCCAGCAGCGTCGGTCCGGGAGGAGGTTCTGGAAACACCATATATTTT.

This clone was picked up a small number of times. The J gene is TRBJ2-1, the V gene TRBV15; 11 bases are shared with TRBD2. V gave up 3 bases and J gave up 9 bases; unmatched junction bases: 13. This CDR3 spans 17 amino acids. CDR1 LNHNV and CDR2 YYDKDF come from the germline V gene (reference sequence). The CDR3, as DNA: TGTGCCACCAGCAGTGGTTTCGGGACTAGCGGCCTAGGTGAGCAGTTCTTC. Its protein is CATSSGFGTSGLGEQFF.

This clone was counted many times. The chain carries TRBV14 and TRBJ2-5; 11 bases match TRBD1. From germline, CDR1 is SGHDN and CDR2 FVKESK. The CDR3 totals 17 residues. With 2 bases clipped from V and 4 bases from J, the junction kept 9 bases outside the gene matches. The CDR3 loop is CASSQKWTGGAGETQYF. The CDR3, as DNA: TGTGCCAGCAGCCAAAAATGGACAGGGGGCGCGGGAGAGACCCAGTACTTC.

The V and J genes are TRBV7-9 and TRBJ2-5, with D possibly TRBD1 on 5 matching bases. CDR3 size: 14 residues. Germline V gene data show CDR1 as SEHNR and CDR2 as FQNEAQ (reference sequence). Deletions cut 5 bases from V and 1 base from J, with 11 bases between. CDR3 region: CASSPTGPQETQYF. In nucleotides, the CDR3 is TGTGCCAGCAGCCCTACAGGTCCCCAAGAGACCCAGTACTTC. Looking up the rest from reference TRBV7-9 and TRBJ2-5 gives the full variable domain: DTGVSQNPRHKITKRGQNVTFRCDPISEHNRLYWYRQTLGQGPEFLTYFQNEAQLEKSRLLSDRFSAERPKGSFSTLEIQRTEQGDSAMYLCASSPTGPQETQYFGPGTRLLVL.